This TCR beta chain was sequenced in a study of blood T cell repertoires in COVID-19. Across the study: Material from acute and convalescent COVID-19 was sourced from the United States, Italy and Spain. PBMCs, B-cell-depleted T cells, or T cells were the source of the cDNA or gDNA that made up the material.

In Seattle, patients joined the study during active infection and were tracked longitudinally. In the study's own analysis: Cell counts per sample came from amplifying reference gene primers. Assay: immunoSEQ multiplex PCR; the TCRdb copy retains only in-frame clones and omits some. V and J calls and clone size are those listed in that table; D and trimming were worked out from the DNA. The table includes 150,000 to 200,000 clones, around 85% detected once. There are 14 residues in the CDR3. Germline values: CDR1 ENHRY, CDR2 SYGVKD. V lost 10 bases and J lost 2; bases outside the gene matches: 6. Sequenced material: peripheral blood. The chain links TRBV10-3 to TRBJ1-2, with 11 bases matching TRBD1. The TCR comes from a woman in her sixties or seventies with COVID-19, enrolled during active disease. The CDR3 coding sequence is TGTGCCACCGGGACAGGGGGTCAGAACTATGGCTACACCTTC. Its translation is CATGTGGQNYGYTF.